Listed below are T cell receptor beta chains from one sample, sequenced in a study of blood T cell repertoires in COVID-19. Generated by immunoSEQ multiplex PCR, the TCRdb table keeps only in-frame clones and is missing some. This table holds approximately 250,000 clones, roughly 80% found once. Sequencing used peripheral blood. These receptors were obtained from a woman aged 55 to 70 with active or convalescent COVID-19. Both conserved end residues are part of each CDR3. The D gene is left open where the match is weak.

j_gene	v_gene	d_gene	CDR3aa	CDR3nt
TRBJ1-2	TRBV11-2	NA	CASSDTYGYTF	TGTGCCAGCAGCGACACTTATGGCTACACCTTC
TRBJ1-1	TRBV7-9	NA	CASSSVNTEAFF	TGTGCCAGCAGTTCAGTGAACACTGAAGCTTTCTTT
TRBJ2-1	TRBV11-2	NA	CASSRTGRENNEQFF	TGTGCCAGCAGCCGGACAGGGAGGGAGAACAATGAGCAGTTCTTC
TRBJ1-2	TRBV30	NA	CAWSVNSYGYTF	TGTGCCTGGAGTGTAAACAGCTATGGCTACACCTTC
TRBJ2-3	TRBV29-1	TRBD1	CSVAGTVAYPRVTDTQYF	TGCAGCGTCGCCGGGACAGTGGCGTATCCCAGGGTCACAGATACGCAGTATTTT
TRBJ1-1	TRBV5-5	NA	CASSTNRAPNTEAFF	TGTGCCAGCAGCACAAACAGGGCTCCGAACACTGAAGCTTTCTTT
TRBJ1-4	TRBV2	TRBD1	CASSVETGNEKLFF	TGTGCCAGCAGTGTCGAGACAGGGAATGAAAAACTGTTTTTT
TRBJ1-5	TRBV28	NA	CASKPRSTGRSNGQPQHF	TGTGCCAGCAAACCCCGCTCAACCGGGAGGTCCAACGGGCAGCCCCAGCATTTT
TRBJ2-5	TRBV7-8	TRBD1	CASSLGTGQETQYF	TGTGCCAGCAGCCTCGGGACAGGGCAAGAGACCCAGTACTTC
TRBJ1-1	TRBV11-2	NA	CASSRVGGRDTEAFF	TGTGCCAGCAGCCGGGTGGGGGGTCGCGACACTGAAGCTTTCTTT
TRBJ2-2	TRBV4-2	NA	CASSQVPGTGELFF	TGTGCCAGCAGCCAAGTTCCGGGTACCGGGGAGCTGTTTTTT
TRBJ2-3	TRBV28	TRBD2	CASSLGWTSGGAGTQYF	TGTGCCAGCAGTTTGGGGTGGACTAGCGGGGGGGCCGGTACGCAGTATTTT
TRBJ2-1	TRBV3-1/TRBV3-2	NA	CASSHPPGEQFF	TGTGCCAGCAGCCATCCCCCGGGTGAGCAGTTCTTC
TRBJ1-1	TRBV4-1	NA	CASSPGVTSFFTEAFF	TGCGCCAGCAGCCCGGGGGTGACGAGTTTCTTCACTGAAGCTTTCTTT
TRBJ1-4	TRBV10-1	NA	CASSEGGSEKLFF	TGCGCCAGCAGTGAAGGCGGAAGTGAAAAACTGTTTTTT
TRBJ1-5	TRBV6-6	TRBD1	CASSPPGQGLGGNQPQHF	TGTGCCAGCAGTCCTCCGGGACAGGGTCTTGGTGGCAATCAGCCCCAGCATTTT
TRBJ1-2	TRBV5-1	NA	CASSSAGDYGYTF	TGCGCCAGCAGCTCGGCAGGGGACTATGGCTACACCTTC
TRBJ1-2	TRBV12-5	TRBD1	CASGLVLGQGAPNYGYTF	TGTGCTAGTGGTTTGGTATTGGGACAGGGGGCGCCTAACTATGGCTACACCTTC
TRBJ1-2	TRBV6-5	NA	CASSPWTDPSYGYTF	TGTGCCAGCAGTCCATGGACAGACCCGAGCTATGGCTACACCTTC